These 25 T cell receptor beta chains share one sample of origin, sequenced in a study of blood T cell repertoires in COVID-19. Clones were read by immunoSEQ multiplex PCR, and TCRdb kept only the in-frame ones, dropping some. The data hold about 210,000 clones, with roughly four fifths observed a single time. Source material: peripheral blood. The receptors were sampled from a woman in her forties with acute or convalescent COVID-19.

The CDR3 sequence: CSVEPGDSSYGYTF. CDR3 sequence (DNA): TGCAGCGTTGAACCCGGGGACAGTTCCTATGGCTACACCTTC. V gene TRBV29-1 combines with J gene TRBJ1-2; 7 positions match TRBD1. Per germline, CDR1 SQVTM and CDR2 ANQGSEA. The CDR3 has 14 residues. Trimming cost V 2 bases and J 4 bases; bases outside gene matches: 7. Drawing the rest from reference TRBV29-1 and TRBJ1-2, the complete variable domain is SAVISQKPSRDICQRGTSLTIQCQVDSQVTMMFWYRQQPGQSLTLIATANQGSEATYESGFVIDKFPISRPNLTFSTLTVSNMSPEDSSIYLCSVEPGDSSYGYTFGSGTRLTVV.

The chain uses TRBV7-8 and TRBJ2-7; 9 positions match TRBD2. The CDR3 is 16 residues long. Germline V lookup: CDR1 SGHVS, CDR2 FQNEAQ. With V trimmed by 4 bases and J by 7 bases, 14 bases remained unmatched. CDR3 region: CASSSSGTSTAWEQYF. For the CDR3, the DNA is TGTGCCAGCAGCTCAAGTGGGACTAGCACGGCGTGGGAGCAGTACTTC.

V is TRBV11-2 and J is TRBJ2-2, with 7 bases that match TRBD1. J lost 3 bases, V lost 4 bases, and 5 bases had no gene match. Germline CDR1 is SGHAT and CDR2 is FQNNGV. CDR3 length: 15 residues. CDR3 sequence (DNA): TGTGCCAGCAGCTCAAGACAGGGTTACACCGGGGAGCTGTTTTTT. Protein sequence: CASSSRQGYTGELFF.

V and J are TRBV6-5 and TRBJ2-3; D is undetermined. The CDR3 sequence is 13 residues long. With 7 bases removed from V and 1 base from J, the gap between germline ends came to 9 bases. Germline V gives CDR1 MNHEY, CDR2 SVGAGI. As DNA, the CDR3 is TGTGCCAGCATCCTCCGGGGCACAGATACGCAGTATTTT. The encoded protein is CASILRGTDTQYF.

The chain combines TRBV21-1 with TRBJ2-5; TRBD2, as called in the table, went unchecked against the DNA. TRBV21-1 is labeled a pseudogene. This CDR3 has 16 amino acids. The CDR3 DNA sequence: TGTGCCAGCAGCAAAGGGGTTTATGGAGGCCAAGAGACCCAGTACTTC. Its protein product is CASSKGVYGGQETQYF.

This clone was seen only once. The J gene is TRBJ1-5, the V gene TRBV19, with a weak D call TRBD1 (6 bases). The V gene lost 3 bases and the J gene lost 11 bases, with 14 bases spanning the gap. CDR3 length: 13 amino acids. The germline CDR1 and CDR2 sequences are LNHDA and SQIVND (reference sequence). CDR3 amino acids: CASSIEQGRSQHF. The CDR3 nucleotides read TGTGCCAGTAGTATCGAACAGGGTAGGTCCCAGCATTTT.

This clone was detected once. The chain combines TRBV18 with TRBJ1-1; D is uncertain. The germline CDR1 and CDR2 sequences are KGHSH and LQKENI. The V end was cut by 3 bases, the J end by 1 base, with 6 bases between. The CDR3 spans 13 residues. Here the CDR3 DNA reads TGTGCCAGCTCACCGTACAGGAACACTGAAGCTTTCTTT. This codes for CASSPYRNTEAFF.

The V call is TRBV5-4, the J call TRBJ1-2; a possible D gene is TRBD1 (5 bases). The CDR3 is 14 amino acids. Trimming pared 5 bases from V and 3 bases from J, leaving 14 bases between. CDR1 and CDR2 (germline): SGHNT, YYREEE (reference sequence). CDR3 bases: TGTGCCAGCAGAGATGACGCAGGGTACTATGGCTACACCTTC. Its translation: CASRDDAGYYGYTF. Variable domain in full (rest from reference TRBV5-4 and TRBJ1-2): ETGVTQSPTHLIKTRGQQVTLRCSSQSGHNTVSWYQQALGQGPQFIFQYYREEENGRGNFPPRFSGLQFPNYSSELNVNALELDDSALYLCASRDDAGYYGYTFGSGTRLTVV.

This chain joins TRBV7-8 and TRBJ2-3, with 8 bases matching TRBD2. The V and J ends lost 2 bases and 7 bases, in that order; junction bases with no gene match: 8. Germline assignment: CDR1 SGHVS and CDR2 FQNEAQ. CDR3 length equals 15 residues. The CDR3 nucleotides are TGTGCCAGCAGCTTACCGGCTAGCGGGTTCAATACGCAGTATTTT. Its protein is CASSLPASGFNTQYF.

This clone was counted a single time. The CDR3 DNA follows: TGTGCCAGCAGCGCTACCCTAAGCTCCTACGAGCAGTACTTC. Protein: CASSATLSSYEQYF. V and J are TRBV9 and TRBJ2-7; no reliable D call. V was shortened by 3 bases and J by 0 bases, with 10 bases between the two germline ends. The CDR3 is 14 residues long. Germline V gene sequence: CDR1 SGDLS, CDR2 YYNGEE. Based on the CDR3 plus reference TRBV9 and TRBJ2-7, the full variable domain is DSGVTQTPKHLITATGQRVTLRCSPRSGDLSVYWYQQSLDQGLQFLIQYYNGEERAKGNILERFSAQQFPDLHSELNLSSLELGDSALYFCASSATLSSYEQYFGPGTRLTVT.

V is TRBV30 and J is TRBJ1-2; 8 positions agree with TRBD1. The CDR3 has 13 residues. The ends lost 5 bases at V and 3 bases at J; junction bases unmatched: 5. From germline, CDR1 is GTSNPN and CDR2 SVGIG (reference sequence). This chain's CDR3 is CAWSGQGYYGYTF. The CDR3 DNA sequence: TGTGCCTGGTCAGGACAGGGATACTATGGCTACACCTTC.

The chain couples TRBV6-5 to TRBJ2-1; the match to TRBD2 covers 8 bases. The germline V gene encodes CDR1 MNHEY and CDR2 SVGAGI. The CDR3 spans 16 residues. V gave up 4 bases and J gave up 3 bases; unmatched junction bases: 8. DNA of the CDR3: TGTGCCAGCAGTTCGGACGGGGGGGTATTCTACAATGAGCAGTTCTTC. Translating gives CASSSDGGVFYNEQFF.

Only one count was recorded for this clone. The V call is TRBV5-1, the J call TRBJ2-7, with 7 bases identical to TRBD1. CDR1 SGHRS and CDR2 YFSETQ come from the germline V gene. The V and J ends lost 0 bases and 9 bases, in that order; junction bases with no gene match: 18. This CDR3 comprises 17 residues. The CDR3 protein is CASSLGVTGAQVRGQYF. The DNA of the CDR3 is TGCGCCAGCAGCTTGGGGGTTACAGGGGCCCAGGTACGAGGGCAGTACTTC. The full variable domain, rest sourced from reference TRBV5-1 and TRBJ2-7, is KAGVTQTPRYLIKTRGQQVTLSCSPISGHRSVSWYQQTPGQGLQFLFEYFSETQRNKGNFPGRFSGRQFSNSRSEMNVSTLELGDSALYLCASSLGVTGAQVRGQYFGPGTRLTVT.

To note about this clone: The same CDR3 also results from other DNA sequences found in this sample. The J gene is TRBJ2-1, the V gene TRBV10-3; D not resolved. Germline V CDR1 and CDR2: ENHRY, SYGVKD. CDR3 length: 12 residues. Trimming removed 2 bases from V and 7 bases from J, with 6 bases in between. The CDR3 nucleotides read TGTGCCATCAGTGAGGGGCGAAATGAGCAGTTCTTC. This encodes CAISEGRNEQFF.

The chain employs TRBV20-1 and TRBJ1-1; D not certain. V was cut by 3 bases and J by 2 bases, with 4 bases left in between. Germline CDR1 is DFQATT and CDR2 is SNEGSKA (reference sequence). This CDR3 is 11 amino acids long. The CDR3 sequence: CSASFNTEAFF. CDR3 DNA: TGCAGTGCTAGCTTTAACACTGAAGCTTTCTTT.

In this sample, this clone turned up a few times. V is TRBV20-1 and J is TRBJ2-1; 7 positions agree with TRBD2. This CDR3 region has 18 residues. Losses at the gene ends were 3 bases for V and 1 base for J; bases not matched to a gene: 15. CDR1 is DFQATT, CDR2 SNEGSKA, per germline (reference sequence). In DNA form, the CDR3 reads TGCAGTGCTAGTCAGTTCGGTTACGGCGGGGGATCCTACAATGAGCAGTTCTTC. It specifies CSASQFGYGGGSYNEQFF.

The rearrangement uses TRBV30 and TRBJ1-2, with a possible D match to TRBD1 (6 bases). This CDR3 contains 16 residues. V lost 1 base to trimming and J lost 8 bases, with 23 bases between them. Germline assignment: CDR1 GTSNPN and CDR2 SVGIG (reference sequence). The DNA of the CDR3 is TGTGCCTGGAGTGGCCCAGGGGTGGCTTGGGGCGGCGGCTACACCTTC. This codes for CAWSGPGVAWGGGYTF. The complete variable domain, with remaining parts taken from reference TRBV30 and TRBJ1-2, reads SQTIHQWPATLVQPVGSPLSLECTVEGTSNPNLYWYRQAAGRGLQLLFYSVGIGQISSEVPQNLSASRPQDRQFILSSKKLLLSDSGFYLCAWSGPGVAWGGGYTFGSGTRLTVV.

A few counts support this clone. The CDR3 here is CASSVRVSGELFF. CDR3 sequence (DNA): TGTGCCAGCAGTGTGCGGGTGTCCGGGGAGCTGTTTTTT. V gene TRBV6-4 combines with J gene TRBJ2-2; possible D gene TRBD2, 5 bases. The V gene lost 4 bases and the J gene lost 6 bases, with 9 bases spanning the gap. This CDR3 is 13 amino acids long. Germline CDR1 MRHNA, CDR2 SNTAGT.

As regards this clone: The germline gene is not matched at one end of the junction; a read error may be the cause. The J gene is TRBJ1-1, the V gene TRBV5-5; TRBD1 is a possible D gene (5 bases). Germline CDR1 reads SGHKS; CDR2 reads YYEKEE (reference sequence). The CDR3 consists of 15 residues. In DNA form, the CDR3 reads TGTGCCGGCAGCTTGGCCGGGGGATCGAGCACTGAAGCTTTCTTT. Amino acid sequence: CAGSLAGGSSTEAFF.

The gene calls are TRBV23-1 and TRBJ1-1; D possibly corresponds to TRBD1 (6 bases). TRBV23-1 is recorded as an ORF, its role being uncertain. V was clipped by 7 bases and J by 0 bases, with 24 bases between them. This CDR3 region has 18 residues. The CDR3 loop reads CASTCGGVRSIVNTEAFF. CDR3 DNA sequence: TGCGCCAGCACCTGCGGGGGCGTGCGGAGTATAGTGAACACTGAAGCTTTCTTT.

This chain uses TRBV6-4 with TRBJ2-1; a possible D gene is TRBD2 (5 bases). The CDR3 runs to 17 residues. Trimming pared 6 bases from V and 0 bases from J, leaving 18 bases between. Germline CDR1 and CDR2: MRHNA and SNTAGT. The CDR3 DNA sequence: TGTGCCAGCAGCCTATATCCAGCGGACGACTCCTACAATGAGCAGTTCTTC. It codes for CASSLYPADDSYNEQFF.

The V call is TRBV25-1, the J call TRBJ2-1; TRBD1 aligns across 7 bases. Germline V lookup: CDR1 MGHDK, CDR2 SYGVNS. The CDR3 length is 12 residues. V gave up 10 bases and J gave up 10 bases; unmatched junction bases: 10. CDR3 bases: TGTGCCACCCGGGACAGTAGCAACGAGCAGTTCTTC. Encoded protein: CATRDSSNEQFF.

V is TRBV11-2 and J is TRBJ2-7, with 9 nucleotides matching TRBD1. CDR3 size: 15 residues. V trimming: 1 base; J trimming: 3 bases; junction bases outside the gene matches: 4. CDR1 SGHAT and CDR2 FQNNGV come from the germline V gene. The CDR3 reads CASSLGTGVYYEQYF. The CDR3 coding sequence is TGTGCCAGCAGCTTAGGGACAGGGGTTTACTACGAGCAGTACTTC.

This sequence joins TRBV19 and TRBJ2-1; unclear D gene. The V and J ends lost 6 bases and 8 bases respectively, with 20 bases between them. Germline V lookup: CDR1 LNHDA, CDR2 SQIVND (reference sequence). The length of the CDR3 is 15 residues. The CDR3 DNA sequence: TGTGCCAGTAGAGCCGGGTCCTACAAGGCCGATGAGCAGTTCTTC. This translates into CASRAGSYKADEQFF.

This clone was seen once. The gene calls are TRBV3-1 (or the pseudogene TRBV3-2) and TRBJ2-3; 11 bases match TRBD2. The J segment lost 6 bases and the V segment lost 8 bases, leaving 13 bases of the junction unmatched. The CDR3 sequence is 16 residues long. Germline lookup yields CDR1 LGHDT and CDR2 YNNKEL (reference sequence). The CDR3 DNA follows: TGTGCCAGCGGAAGAATTAGCGGGAGGGTACGGGATACGCAGTATTTT. Translated: CASGRISGRVRDTQYF.